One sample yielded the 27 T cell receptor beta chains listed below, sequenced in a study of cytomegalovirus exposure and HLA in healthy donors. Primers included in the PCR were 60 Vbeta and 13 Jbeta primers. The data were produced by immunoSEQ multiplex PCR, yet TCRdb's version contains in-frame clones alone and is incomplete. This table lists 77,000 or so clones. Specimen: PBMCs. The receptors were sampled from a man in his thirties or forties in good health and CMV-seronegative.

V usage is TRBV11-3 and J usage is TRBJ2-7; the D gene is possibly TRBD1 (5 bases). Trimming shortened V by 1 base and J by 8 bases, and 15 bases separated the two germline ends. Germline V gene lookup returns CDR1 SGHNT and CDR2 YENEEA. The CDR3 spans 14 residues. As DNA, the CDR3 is TGTGCCAGCAGCTTAGTGGGGCCCCGTGGGAAGCAGTACTTC. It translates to CASSLVGPRGKQYF.

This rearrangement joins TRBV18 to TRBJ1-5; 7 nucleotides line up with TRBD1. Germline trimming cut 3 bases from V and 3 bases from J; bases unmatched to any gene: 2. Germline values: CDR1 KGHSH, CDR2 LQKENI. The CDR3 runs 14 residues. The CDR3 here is CASSPTGLNQPQHF. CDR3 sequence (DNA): TGTGCCAGCTCACCGACAGGGCTCAATCAGCCCCAGCATTTT.

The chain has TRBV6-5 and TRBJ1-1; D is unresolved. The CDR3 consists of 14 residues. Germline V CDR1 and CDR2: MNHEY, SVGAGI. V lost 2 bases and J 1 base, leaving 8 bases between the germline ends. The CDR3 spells CASSYGLWNTEAFF. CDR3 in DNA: TGTGCCAGCAGTTACGGCCTGTGGAACACTGAAGCTTTCTTT.

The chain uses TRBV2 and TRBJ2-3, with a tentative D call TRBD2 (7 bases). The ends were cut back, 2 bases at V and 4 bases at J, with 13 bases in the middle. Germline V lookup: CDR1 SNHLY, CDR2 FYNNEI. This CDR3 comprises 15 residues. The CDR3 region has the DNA TGTGCCAGCAGTGAATTTGCGGGGGCGGCAGATACGCAGTATTTT. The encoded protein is CASSEFAGAADTQYF.

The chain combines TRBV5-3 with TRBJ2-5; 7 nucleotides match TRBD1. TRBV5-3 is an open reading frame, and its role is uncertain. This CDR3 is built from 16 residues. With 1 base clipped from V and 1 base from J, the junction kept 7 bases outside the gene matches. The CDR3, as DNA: TGTGCCAGAAGCTTGAATCAGGGGGACAGCCAAGAGACCCAGTACTTC. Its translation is CARSLNQGDSQETQYF.

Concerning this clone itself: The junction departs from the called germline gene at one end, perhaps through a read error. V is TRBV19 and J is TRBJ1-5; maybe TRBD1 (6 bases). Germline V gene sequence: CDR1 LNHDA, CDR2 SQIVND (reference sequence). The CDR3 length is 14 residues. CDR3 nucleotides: TGTGCCAGTAGTATTGGGGGCAGGTGGCAGCTCCAGCATTTT. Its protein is CASSIGGRWQLQHF.

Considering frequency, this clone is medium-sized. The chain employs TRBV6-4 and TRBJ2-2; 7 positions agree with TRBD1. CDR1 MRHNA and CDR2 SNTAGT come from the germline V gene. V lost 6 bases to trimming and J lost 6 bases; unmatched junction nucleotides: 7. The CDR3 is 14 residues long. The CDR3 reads CASSETGVAGELFF. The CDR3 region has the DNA TGTGCCAGCAGCGAAACAGGGGTCGCCGGGGAGCTGTTTTTT.

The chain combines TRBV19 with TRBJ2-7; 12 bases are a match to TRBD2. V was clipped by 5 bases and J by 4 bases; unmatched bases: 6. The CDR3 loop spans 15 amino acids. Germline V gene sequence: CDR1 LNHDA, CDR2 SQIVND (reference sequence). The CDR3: CASSSPSGGAYEQYF. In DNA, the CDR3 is TGTGCCAGTAGTTCCCCTAGCGGGGGGGCATACGAGCAGTACTTC.

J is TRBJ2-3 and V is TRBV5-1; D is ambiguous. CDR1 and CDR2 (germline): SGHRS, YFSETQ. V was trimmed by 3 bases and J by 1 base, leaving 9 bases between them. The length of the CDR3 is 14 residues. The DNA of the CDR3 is TGCGCCAGCAGCTCTTCCGGTCGCACAGATACGCAGTATTTT. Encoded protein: CASSSSGRTDTQYF. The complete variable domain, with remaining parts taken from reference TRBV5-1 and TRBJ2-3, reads KAGVTQTPRYLIKTRGQQVTLSCSPISGHRSVSWYQQTPGQGLQFLFEYFSETQRNKGNFPGRFSGRQFSNSRSEMNVSTLELGDSALYLCASSSSGRTDTQYFGPGTRLTVL.

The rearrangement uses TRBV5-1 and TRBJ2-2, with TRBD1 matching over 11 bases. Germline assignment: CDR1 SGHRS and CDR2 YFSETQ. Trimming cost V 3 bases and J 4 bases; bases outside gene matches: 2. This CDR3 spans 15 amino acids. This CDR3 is CASSWGTGGTGELFF. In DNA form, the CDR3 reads TGCGCCAGCAGCTGGGGGACAGGGGGCACCGGGGAGCTGTTTTTT.

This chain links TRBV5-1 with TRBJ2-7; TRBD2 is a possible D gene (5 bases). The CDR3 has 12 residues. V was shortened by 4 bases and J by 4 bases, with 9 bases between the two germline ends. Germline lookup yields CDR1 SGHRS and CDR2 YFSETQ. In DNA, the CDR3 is TGCGCCAGCAGCCGTGGCGGGTACGAGCAGTACTTC. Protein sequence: CASSRGGYEQYF.

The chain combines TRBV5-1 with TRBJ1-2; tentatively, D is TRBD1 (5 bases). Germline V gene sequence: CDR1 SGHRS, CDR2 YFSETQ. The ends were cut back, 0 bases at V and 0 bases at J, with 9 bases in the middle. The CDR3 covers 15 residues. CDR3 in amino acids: CASSLALGPNYGYTF. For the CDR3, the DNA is TGCGCCAGCAGCTTGGCACTGGGGCCTAACTATGGCTACACCTTC.

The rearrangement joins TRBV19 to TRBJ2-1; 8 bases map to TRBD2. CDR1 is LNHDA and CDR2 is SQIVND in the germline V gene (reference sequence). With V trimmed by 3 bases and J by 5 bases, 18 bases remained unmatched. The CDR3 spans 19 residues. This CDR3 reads CASSMGGGYGLAPDNEQFF. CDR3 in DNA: TGTGCCAGTAGTATGGGAGGGGGGTACGGACTAGCCCCCGACAATGAGCAGTTCTTC. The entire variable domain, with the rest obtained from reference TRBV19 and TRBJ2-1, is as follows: DGGITQSPKYLFRKEGQNVTLSCEQNLNHDAMYWYRQDPGQGLRLIYYSQIVNDFQKGDIAEGYSVSREKKESFPLTVTSAQKNPTAFYLCASSMGGGYGLAPDNEQFFGPGTRLTVL.

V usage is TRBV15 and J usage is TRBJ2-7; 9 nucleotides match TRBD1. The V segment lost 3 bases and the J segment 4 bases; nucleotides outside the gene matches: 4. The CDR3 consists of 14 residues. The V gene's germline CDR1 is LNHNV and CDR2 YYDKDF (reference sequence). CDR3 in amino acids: CATSSRQGEYEQYF. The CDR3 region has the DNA TGTGCCACCAGCAGCCGACAGGGGGAATACGAGCAGTACTTC.

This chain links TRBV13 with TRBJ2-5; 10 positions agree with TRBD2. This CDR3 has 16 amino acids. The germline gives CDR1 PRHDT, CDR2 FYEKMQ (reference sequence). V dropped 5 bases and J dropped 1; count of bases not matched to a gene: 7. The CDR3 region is CASSIRSGRAQETQYF. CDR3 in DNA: TGTGCCAGCAGCATTAGGAGCGGGAGGGCCCAAGAGACCCAGTACTTC. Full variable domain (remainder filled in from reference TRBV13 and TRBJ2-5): AAGVIQSPRHLIKEKRETATLKCYPIPRHDTVYWYQQGPGQDPQFLISFYEKMQSDKGSIPDRFSAQQFSDYHSELNMSSLELGDSALYFCASSIRSGRAQETQYFGPGTRLLVL.

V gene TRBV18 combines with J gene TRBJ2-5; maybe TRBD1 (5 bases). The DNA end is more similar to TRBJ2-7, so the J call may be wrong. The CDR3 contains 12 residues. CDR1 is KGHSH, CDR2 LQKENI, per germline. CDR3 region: CASSGLRFEQYF. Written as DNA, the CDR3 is TGTGCCAGCTCGGGGCTCCGGTTCGAGCAGTACTTC.

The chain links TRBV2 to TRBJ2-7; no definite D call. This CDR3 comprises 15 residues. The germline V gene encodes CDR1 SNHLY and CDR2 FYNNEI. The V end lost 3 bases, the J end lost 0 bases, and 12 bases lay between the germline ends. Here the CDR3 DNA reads TGTGCCAGCAGTGAGGCCCGGAGCAGCTCCTACGAGCAGTACTTC. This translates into CASSEARSSSYEQYF.

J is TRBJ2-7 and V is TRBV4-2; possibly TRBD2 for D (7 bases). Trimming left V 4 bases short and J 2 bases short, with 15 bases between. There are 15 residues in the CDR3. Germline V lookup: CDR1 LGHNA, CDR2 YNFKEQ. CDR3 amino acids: CASSPRGGGTYEQYF. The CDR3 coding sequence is TGTGCCAGCAGCCCGAGGGGCGGGGGCACCTACGAGCAGTACTTC.

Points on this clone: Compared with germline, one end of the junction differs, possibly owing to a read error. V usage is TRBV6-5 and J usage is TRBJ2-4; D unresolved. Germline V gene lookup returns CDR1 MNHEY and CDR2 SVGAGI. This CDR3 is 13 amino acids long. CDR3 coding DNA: TGTGCCAGCAGTGAGTCAGACAAACACATTCAGTACTTC. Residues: CASSESDKHIQYF.

The CDR3 DNA reads as TGTGCCAGCAGCTTGGGGACTAGCCAAGAGACCCAGTACTTC. Translation: CASSLGTSQETQYF. The rearrangement uses TRBV5-4 and TRBJ2-5, with 7 bases aligning to TRBD2. The CDR3 length is 14 residues. J gave up 1 base and V 0 bases, and 0 bases lay outside the gene matches. Germline assignment: CDR1 SGHNT and CDR2 YYREEE (reference sequence).

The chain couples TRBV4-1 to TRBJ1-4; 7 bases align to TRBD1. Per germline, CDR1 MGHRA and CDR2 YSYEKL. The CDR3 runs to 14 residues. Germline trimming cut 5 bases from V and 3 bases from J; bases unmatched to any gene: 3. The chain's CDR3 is CASSWDSSNEKLFF. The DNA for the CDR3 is TGCGCCAGCAGCTGGGACAGTTCTAATGAAAAACTGTTTTTT.

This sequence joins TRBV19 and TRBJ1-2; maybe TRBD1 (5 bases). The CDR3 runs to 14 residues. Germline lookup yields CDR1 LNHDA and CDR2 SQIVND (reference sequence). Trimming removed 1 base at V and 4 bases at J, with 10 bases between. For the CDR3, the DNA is TGTGCCAGTAGTATAGTTCAGGGTGGCTATGGCTACACCTTC. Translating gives CASSIVQGGYGYTF.

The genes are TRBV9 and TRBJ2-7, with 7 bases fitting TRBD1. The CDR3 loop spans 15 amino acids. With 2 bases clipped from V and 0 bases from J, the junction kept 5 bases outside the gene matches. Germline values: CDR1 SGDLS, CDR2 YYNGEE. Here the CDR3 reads CASSVTGQFSYEQYF. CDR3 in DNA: TGTGCCAGCAGCGTCACGGGACAGTTCTCCTACGAGCAGTACTTC. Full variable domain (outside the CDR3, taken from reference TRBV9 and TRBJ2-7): DSGVTQTPKHLITATGQRVTLRCSPRSGDLSVYWYQQSLDQGLQFLIQYYNGEERAKGNILERFSAQQFPDLHSELNLSSLELGDSALYFCASSVTGQFSYEQYFGPGTRLTVT.

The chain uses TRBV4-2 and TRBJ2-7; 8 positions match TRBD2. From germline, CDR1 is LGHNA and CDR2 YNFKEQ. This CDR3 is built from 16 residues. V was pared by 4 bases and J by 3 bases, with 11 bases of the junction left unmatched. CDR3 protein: CASSPDGVAGIYEQYF. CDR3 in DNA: TGTGCCAGCAGCCCCGACGGGGTAGCGGGAATCTACGAGCAGTACTTC.

The CDR3 here is CASSLNPYNEQFF. CDR3 bases: TGCGCCAGCAGCTTGAATCCATACAATGAGCAGTTCTTC. The chain links TRBV5-1 to TRBJ2-1, with no clear D. Deletions cut 1 base from V and 4 bases from J, with 6 bases between. CDR3 length: 13 residues. Germline loops: CDR1 SGHRS, CDR2 YFSETQ.

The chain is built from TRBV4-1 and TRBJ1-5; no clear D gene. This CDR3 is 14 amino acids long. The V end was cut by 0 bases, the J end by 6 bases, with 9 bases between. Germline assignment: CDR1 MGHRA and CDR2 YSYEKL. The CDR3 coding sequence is TGCGCCAGCAGCCAAGACCCTGAGGGTCAGCCCCAGCATTTT. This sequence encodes CASSQDPEGQPQHF.

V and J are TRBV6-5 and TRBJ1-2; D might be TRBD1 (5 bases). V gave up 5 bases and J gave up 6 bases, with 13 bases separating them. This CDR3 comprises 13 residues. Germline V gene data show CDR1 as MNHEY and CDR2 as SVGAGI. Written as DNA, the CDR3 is TGTGCCAGCAGTCCCTGGGACTTGCATGGCTACACCTTC. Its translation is CASSPWDLHGYTF.